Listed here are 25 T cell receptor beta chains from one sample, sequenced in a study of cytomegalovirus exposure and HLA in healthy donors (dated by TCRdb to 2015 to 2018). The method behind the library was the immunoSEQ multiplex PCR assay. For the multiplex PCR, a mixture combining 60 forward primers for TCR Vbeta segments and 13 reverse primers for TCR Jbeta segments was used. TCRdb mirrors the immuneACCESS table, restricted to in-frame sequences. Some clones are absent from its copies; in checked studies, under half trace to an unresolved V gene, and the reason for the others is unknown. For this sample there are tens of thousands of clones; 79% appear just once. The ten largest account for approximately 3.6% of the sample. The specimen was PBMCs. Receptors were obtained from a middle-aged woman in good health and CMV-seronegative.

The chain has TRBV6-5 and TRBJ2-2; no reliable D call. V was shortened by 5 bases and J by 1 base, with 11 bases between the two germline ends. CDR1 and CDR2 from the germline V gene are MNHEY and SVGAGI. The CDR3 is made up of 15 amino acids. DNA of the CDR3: TGTGCCAGCAGTCCTGTAGCAGTGAACACCGGGGAGCTGTTTTTT. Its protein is CASSPVAVNTGELFF.

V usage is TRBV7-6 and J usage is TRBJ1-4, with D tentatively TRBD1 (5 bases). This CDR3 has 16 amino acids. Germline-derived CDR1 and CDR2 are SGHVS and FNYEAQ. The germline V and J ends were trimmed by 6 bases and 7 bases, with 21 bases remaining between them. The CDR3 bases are TGTGCCAGCAGTTCCCCAACAGGAGCGAGACTTGAAAAACTGTTTTTT. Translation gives CASSSPTGARLEKLFF.

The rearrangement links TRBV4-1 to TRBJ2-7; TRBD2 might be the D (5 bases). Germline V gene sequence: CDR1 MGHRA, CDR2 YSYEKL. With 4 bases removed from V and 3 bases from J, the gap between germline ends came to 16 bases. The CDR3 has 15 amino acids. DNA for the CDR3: TGCGCCAGCAGCCGCGCCGGGAACGGGGACTACGAGCAGTACTTC. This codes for CASSRAGNGDYEQYF.

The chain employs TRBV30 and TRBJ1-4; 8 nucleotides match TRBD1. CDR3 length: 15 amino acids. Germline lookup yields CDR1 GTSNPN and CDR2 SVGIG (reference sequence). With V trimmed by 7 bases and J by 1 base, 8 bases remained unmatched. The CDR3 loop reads CASSGGSGTNEKLFF. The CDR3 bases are TGTGCCTCTTCAGGGGGCTCGGGAACTAATGAAAAACTGTTTTTT.

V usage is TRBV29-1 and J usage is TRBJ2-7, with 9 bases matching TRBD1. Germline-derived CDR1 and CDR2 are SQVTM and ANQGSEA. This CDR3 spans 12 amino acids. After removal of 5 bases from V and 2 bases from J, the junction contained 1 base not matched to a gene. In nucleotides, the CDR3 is TGCAGCGTTCGGGACAGGGCCTACGAGCAGTACTTC. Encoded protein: CSVRDRAYEQYF.

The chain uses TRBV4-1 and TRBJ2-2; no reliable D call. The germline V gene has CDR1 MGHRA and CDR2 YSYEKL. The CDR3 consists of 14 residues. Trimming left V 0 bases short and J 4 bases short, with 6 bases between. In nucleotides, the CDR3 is TGCGCCAGCAGCCAAGATGGCAGCACCGGGGAGCTGTTTTTT. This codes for CASSQDGSTGELFF.

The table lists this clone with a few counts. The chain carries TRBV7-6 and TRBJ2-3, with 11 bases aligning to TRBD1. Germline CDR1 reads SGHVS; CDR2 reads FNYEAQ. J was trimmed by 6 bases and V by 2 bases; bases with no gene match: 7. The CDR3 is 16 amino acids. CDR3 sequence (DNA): TGTGCCAGCAGCTTATCCAGCGGGACAGGGGGGGATACGCAGTATTTT. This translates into CASSLSSGTGGDTQYF.

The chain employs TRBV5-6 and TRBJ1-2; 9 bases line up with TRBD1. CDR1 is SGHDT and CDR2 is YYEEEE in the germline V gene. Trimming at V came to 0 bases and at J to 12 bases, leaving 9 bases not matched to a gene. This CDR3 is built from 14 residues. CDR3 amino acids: CASSLGDRGVGNTF. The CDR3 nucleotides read TGTGCCAGCAGCTTGGGCGACAGGGGGGTCGGAAACACCTTC.

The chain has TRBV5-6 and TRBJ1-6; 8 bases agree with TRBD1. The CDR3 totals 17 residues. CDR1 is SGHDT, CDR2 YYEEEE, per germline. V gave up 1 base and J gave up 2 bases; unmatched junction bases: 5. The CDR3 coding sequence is TGTGCCAGCAGCTTGCCCAGGGGGCAGGCCTATAATTCACCCCTCCACTTT. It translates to CASSLPRGQAYNSPLHF.

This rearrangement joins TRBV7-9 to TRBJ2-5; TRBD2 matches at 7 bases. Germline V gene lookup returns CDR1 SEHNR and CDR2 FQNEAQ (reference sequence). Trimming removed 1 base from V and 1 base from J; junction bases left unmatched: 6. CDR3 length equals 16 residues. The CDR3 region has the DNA TGTGCCAGCAGCTTAGTTTCTAGCGGCTCCCAAGAGACCCAGTACTTC. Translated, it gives CASSLVSSGSQETQYF.

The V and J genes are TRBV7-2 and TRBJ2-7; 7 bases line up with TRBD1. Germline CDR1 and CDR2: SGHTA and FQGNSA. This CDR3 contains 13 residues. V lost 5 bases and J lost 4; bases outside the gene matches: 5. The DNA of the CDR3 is TGTGCCAGCAGCCCTGACAGGGTTTACGAGCAGTACTTC. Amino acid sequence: CASSPDRVYEQYF.

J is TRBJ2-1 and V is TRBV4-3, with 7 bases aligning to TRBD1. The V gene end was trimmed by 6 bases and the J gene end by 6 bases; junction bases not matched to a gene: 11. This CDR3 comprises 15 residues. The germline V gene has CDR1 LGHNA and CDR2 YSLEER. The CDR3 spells CASSSGTARTNEQFF. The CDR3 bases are TGCGCCAGCAGTAGTGGGACAGCAAGAACCAATGAGCAGTTCTTC.

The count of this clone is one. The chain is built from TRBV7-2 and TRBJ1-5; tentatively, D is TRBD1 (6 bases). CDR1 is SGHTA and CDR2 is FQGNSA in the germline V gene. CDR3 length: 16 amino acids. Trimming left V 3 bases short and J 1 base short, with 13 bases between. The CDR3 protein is CASSFYGTPSNQPQHF. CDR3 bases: TGTGCCAGCAGCTTTTACGGGACACCCAGCAATCAGCCCCAGCATTTT.

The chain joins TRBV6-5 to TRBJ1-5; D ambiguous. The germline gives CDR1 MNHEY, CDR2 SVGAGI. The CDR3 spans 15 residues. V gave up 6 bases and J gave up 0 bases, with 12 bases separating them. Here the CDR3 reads CASRTRPNSNQPQHF. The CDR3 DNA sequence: TGTGCCAGCAGGACCAGGCCTAATAGCAATCAGCCCCAGCATTTT.

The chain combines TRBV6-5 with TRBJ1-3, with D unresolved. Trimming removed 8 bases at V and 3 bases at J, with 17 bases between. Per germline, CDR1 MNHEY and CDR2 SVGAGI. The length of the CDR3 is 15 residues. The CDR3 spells CASPGRGSLGNTIYF. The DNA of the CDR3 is TGTGCCAGCCCCGGACGAGGGTCACTTGGAAACACCATATATTTT.

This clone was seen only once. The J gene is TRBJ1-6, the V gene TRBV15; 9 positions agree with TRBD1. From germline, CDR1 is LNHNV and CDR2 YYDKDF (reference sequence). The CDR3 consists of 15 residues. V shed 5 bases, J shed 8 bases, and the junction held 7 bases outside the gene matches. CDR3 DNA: TGTGCCACCAGCGGTGGGACAGGGATGCATTCACCCCTCCACTTT. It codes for CATSGGTGMHSPLHF. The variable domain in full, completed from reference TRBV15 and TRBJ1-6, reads DAMVIQNPRYQVTQFGKPVTLSCSQTLNHNVMYWYQQKSSQAPKLLFHYYDKDFNNEADTPDNFQSRRPNTSFCFLDIRSPGLGDTAMYLCATSGGTGMHSPLHFGNGTRLTVT.

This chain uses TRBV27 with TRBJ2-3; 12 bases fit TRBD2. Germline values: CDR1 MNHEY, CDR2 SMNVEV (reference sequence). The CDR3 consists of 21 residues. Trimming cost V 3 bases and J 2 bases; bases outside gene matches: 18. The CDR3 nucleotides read TGTGCCAGCAGTTTGCCGACACAGACTAGCGGGGGCACCCTCAACACAGATACGCAGTATTTT. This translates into CASSLPTQTSGGTLNTDTQYF.

CDR3 bases: TGTGCCAGCAGCTTGGAAGGGGCCGGGGAGCTGTTTTTT. The encoded protein is CASSLEGAGELFF. This chain connects TRBV5-5 to TRBJ2-2, with D possibly TRBD1 on 5 matching bases. The CDR3 is made up of 13 amino acids. V was shortened by 0 bases and J by 6 bases, with 6 bases between the two germline ends. Germline V gene lookup returns CDR1 SGHKS and CDR2 YYEKEE (reference sequence).

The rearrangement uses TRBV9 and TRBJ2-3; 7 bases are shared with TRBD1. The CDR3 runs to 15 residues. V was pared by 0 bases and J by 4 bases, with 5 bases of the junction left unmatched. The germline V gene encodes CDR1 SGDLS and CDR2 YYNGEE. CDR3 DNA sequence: TGTGCCAGCAGCGTAGGTCACCAGGGGGCAGATACGCAGTATTTT. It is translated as CASSVGHQGADTQYF.

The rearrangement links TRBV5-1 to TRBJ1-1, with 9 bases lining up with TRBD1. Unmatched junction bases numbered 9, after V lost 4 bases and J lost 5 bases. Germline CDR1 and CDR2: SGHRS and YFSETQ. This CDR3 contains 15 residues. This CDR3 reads CASSNTGTGRTEAFF. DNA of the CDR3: TGCGCCAGCAGCAATACCGGGACAGGGAGAACTGAAGCTTTCTTT. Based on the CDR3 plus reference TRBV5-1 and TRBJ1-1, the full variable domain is KAGVTQTPRYLIKTRGQQVTLSCSPISGHRSVSWYQQTPGQGLQFLFEYFSETQRNKGNFPGRFSGRQFSNSRSEMNVSTLELGDSALYLCASSNTGTGRTEAFFGQGTRLTVV.

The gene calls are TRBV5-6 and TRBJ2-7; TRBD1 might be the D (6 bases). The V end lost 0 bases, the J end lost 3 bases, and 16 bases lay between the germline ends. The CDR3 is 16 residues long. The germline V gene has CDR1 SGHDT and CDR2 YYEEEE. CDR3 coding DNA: TGTGCCAGCAGCTTGGCTTCCTGGACAGCTAACTACGAGCAGTACTTC. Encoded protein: CASSLASWTANYEQYF.

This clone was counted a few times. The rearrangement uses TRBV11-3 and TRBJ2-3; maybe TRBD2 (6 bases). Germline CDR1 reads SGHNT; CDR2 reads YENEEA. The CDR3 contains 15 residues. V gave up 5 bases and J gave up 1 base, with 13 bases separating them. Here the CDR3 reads CASSLGGRRTDTQYF. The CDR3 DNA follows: TGTGCCAGCAGCCTGGGGGGAAGACGCACAGATACGCAGTATTTT.

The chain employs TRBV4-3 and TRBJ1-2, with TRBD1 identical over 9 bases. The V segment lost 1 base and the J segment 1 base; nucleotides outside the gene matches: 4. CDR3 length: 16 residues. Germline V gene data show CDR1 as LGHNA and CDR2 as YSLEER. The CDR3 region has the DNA TGCGCCAGCAGCCAAGCCGGGACAGGGTATAACTATGGCTACACCTTC. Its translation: CASSQAGTGYNYGYTF.

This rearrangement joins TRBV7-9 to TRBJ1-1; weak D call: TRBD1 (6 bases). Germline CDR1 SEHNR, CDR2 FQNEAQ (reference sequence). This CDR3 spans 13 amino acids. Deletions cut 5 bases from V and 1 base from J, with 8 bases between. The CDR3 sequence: CASSRQENTEAFF. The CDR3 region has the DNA TGTGCCAGCAGCCGACAGGAGAACACTGAAGCTTTCTTT. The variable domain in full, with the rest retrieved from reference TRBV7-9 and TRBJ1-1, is DTGVSQNPRHKITKRGQNVTFRCDPISEHNRLYWYRQTLGQGPEFLTYFQNEAQLEKSRLLSDRFSAERPKGSFSTLEIQRTEQGDSAMYLCASSRQENTEAFFGQGTRLTVV.

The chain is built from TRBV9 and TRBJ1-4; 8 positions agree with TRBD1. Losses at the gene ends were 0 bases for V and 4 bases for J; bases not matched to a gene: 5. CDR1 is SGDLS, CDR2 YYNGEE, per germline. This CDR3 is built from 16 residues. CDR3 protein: CASSVGTGFLNEKLFF. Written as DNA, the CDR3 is TGTGCCAGCAGCGTAGGGACAGGGTTTCTTAATGAAAAACTGTTTTTT.